This T cell receptor beta chain derives from a study of cytomegalovirus exposure and HLA in healthy donors. Whole-study context: Unique TCRs numbering around 85 million, obtained from HLA-typed donors, made up an early data release.

Worth noting for this clone: Its antigen is still unknown.

The study, taken as a whole, reports: Researchers reported in a later analysis that a missense DCLRE1C variant was tied to TCR beta V- and J-gene trimming. Exclusion applied to some V segments, including TRBV6-2 and TRBV6-3, as they were indistinguishable. Apart from CMV serostatus, no immune exposure information was available.

Trimming cost V 5 bases and J 6 bases, with 19 bases left between them. CDR3 length: 16 amino acids. CDR1 is LNHDA and CDR2 is SQIVND in the germline V gene (reference sequence). Amplification used 60 Vbeta primers and 13 Jbeta primers. The repertoire was sequenced with immunoSEQ multiplex PCR; TCRdb's copy has only in-frame clones and lacks some. Among some 190,000 clones, approximately 84% were seen once, and the ten largest hold about 1.3%. The chain joins TRBV19 to TRBJ2-2; maybe TRBD1 (6 bases). The sequenced sample consisted of PBMCs. This TCR was sampled from a girl aged 5 to 17 in good health and CMV-seropositive. The CDR3 DNA reads TGTGCCAGTAGTGTCCTTCCAGGGGCCGGCTCCGGGGAGCTGTTTTTT. Residues: CASSVLPGAGSGELFF.